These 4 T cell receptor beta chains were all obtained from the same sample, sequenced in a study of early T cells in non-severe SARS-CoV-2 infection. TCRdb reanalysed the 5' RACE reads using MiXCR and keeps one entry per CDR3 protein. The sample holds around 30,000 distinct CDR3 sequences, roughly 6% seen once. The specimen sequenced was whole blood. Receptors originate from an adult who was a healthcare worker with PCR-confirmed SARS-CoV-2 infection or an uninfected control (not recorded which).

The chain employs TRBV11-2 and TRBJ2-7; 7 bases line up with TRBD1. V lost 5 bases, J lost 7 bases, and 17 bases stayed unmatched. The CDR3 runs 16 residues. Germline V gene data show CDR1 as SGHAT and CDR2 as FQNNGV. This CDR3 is CASSPRYRGSSGEQYF. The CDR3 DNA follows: TGTGCCAGCAGCCCCCGGTACAGGGGTAGTTCTGGGGAGCAGTACTTC. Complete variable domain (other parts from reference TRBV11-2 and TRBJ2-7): EAGVAQSPRYKIIEKRQSVAFWCNPISGHATLYWYQQILGQGPKLLIQFQNNGVVDDSQLPKDRFSAERLKGVDSTLKIQPAKLEDSAVYLCASSPRYRGSSGEQYFGPGTRLTVT.

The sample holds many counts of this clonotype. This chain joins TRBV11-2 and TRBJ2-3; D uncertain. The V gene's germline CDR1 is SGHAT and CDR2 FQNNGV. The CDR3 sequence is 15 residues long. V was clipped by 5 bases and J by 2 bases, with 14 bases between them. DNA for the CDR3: TGTGCCAGCAGCCCACTCCGGACCTTCACAGATACGCAGTATTTT. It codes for CASSPLRTFTDTQYF.

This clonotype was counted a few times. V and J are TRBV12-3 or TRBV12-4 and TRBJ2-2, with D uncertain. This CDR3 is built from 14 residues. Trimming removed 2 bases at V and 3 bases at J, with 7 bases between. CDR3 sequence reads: CASSLLSHTGELFF. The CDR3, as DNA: TGTGCCAGCAGTTTACTGTCTCACACCGGGGAGCTGTTTTTT.

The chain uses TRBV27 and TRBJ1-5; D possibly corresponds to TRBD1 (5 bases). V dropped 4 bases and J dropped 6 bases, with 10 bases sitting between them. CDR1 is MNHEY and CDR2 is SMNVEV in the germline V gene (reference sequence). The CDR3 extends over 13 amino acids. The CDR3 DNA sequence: TGTGCCAGCAGTTGGGGCCTTGGTCAGCCCCAGCATTTT. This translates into CASSWGLGQPQHF.